Listed below are T cell receptor beta chains from one sample, sequenced in a study of CD8 T cells in Susac syndrome. TCRdb recomputed calls from the immunoSEQ multiplex PCR reads with MiXCR, one row per CDR3 protein. Of about 200,000 distinct CDR3 sequences in the sample, roughly 90% are singletons; the top ten hold approximately 0.086%. Sequenced material: CD4+ T cells from PBMCs. Every receptor here comes from a human donor with Susac syndrome. CDR3s include the opening cysteine and the closing phenylalanine or tryptophan. Some rows mark clone size as missing; the rest say once, few, many or name a class of expanded clone.

V gene,clone size,CDR3 protein
TRBV5-4,NA,CASSTGLADNEQFF
TRBV19,NA,CASSIVRGGAPSGANVLTF
TRBV9,NA,CASSVGGTSYYEQYF
TRBV7-3,NA,CASSLTPTGRDGGYTF
TRBV4-2,few,CASSQDLLETQYF
TRBV25-1,NA,CASSDRRTTDTQYF
TRBV3-1,once,CASSPLLAGLNTGELFF
TRBV19,NA,CASRSGTVNNEQFF
TRBV6-5,NA,CASSYFGNNSPLHF
TRBV2,NA,CASSGYREIVKHF
TRBV9,NA,CASSEDSNTEAFF
TRBV29-1,NA,CSVDNVRTLQTGSYNEQFF
TRBV10-3,once,CAISESPGSGTEAFF
TRBV25-1,NA,CASRSSGSTEQYF
TRBV5-1,once,CASSLAGVPYEQYF
TRBV5-1,NA,CASSLAQTDEAFF
TRBV6-6,NA,CASKYTSGSYNEQFF
TRBV20-1,NA,CSARDLGDTQYF
TRBV19,NA,CASSPGVGTGELFF
TRBV7-8,NA,CASSLPGLRSEKLFF
TRBV3-1,NA,CASSQASAFYGYTF
TRBV10-3,NA,CAISATSAPGANVLTF
TRBV20-1,NA,CSARGGTSGLYEQYF
TRBV15,once,CATSRDPGEGYTF
TRBV5-1,NA,CASSLPDPTDNEQFF
TRBV19,NA,CASSIINQPQHF
TRBV7-9,NA,CASSLRGTGPYNEQFF
TRBV5-4,once,CASSLYWVGGTGDEQFF
TRBV15,NA,CATRRGGYNEQFF
TRBV4-1,NA,CASRGLAGGFYEQYF
TRBV9,NA,CASSSEKGYGYTF
TRBV10-3,few,CAIRRDSVLSGANVLTF
TRBV5-1,NA,CASSAGEGPYNEQFF
TRBV5-1,NA,CASRHMAFEPYEQYF
TRBV21-1,NA,CASSRGTPTIPTTETQYF
TRBV18,NA,CASSRGIGTDTQYF
TRBV30,NA,CAWRINSGNTIYF
TRBV5-6,NA,CASSLVGQTNYGYTF
TRBV5-1,once,CASSLTRLAIYGNIQYF
TRBV6-5,NA,CASSYSTGKPQHF
TRBV29-1,NA,CSANRDSGELFF
TRBV6-2/TRBV6-3,NA,CASSPGAWYGYTF
TRBV6-6,NA,CASSEGSLNTEAFF
TRBV11-3,NA,CASSSSARDSYNEQFF
TRBV9,NA,CASSQGASGGTDTQYF
TRBV3-1,NA,CATPGLAQETQYF
TRBV9,NA,CASSRSSGGDSYNEQFF
TRBV9,NA,CASSGTDNSPLHF
TRBV12-3/TRBV12-4,NA,CASSLNSASTEAFF
TRBV29-1,NA,CSVLVETNTGELFF
TRBV3-1,NA,CASRSAGGKTGELFF
TRBV7-3,NA,CASSLSVNTEAFF
TRBV19,NA,CASSRDSSVYEQYF
TRBV5-6,once,CASTIPRRGGLNQPQHF
TRBV2,NA,CASSPADRSGYTF